This TCR beta chain derives from a study of blood T cell repertoires in COVID-19. Background on the study: The samples span acute and convalescent COVID-19 from the United States, Italy and Spain. Nucleic acid was either cDNA or gDNA, and it came from T cells, B-cell-depleted T cells, or PBMCs.

Using immunoSEQ multiplex PCR, the repertoire was profiled, and TCRdb retains in-frame clones only, with some absent. The data show about 270,000 clones, approximately 83% seen once. Germline V gene data show CDR1 as SGHTA and CDR2 as FQGNSA. The V and J ends lost 1 base and 15 bases, in that order; junction bases with no gene match: 7. This CDR3 region has 13 residues. The count of this clone is one. The sequencing sample was made of peripheral blood. The gene calls are TRBV7-2 and TRBJ2-1; 9 nucleotides line up with TRBD2. This clonotype originated in a human donor in a cohort sampled during active COVID-19. CDR3 loop: CASSLGRGRARFF. Here the CDR3 DNA reads TGTGCCAGCAGCTTAGGCCGCGGGAGGGCCCGGTTCTTC.